The sequence of this T cell receptor (beta chain) was determined in a study of T cells in Graves' hyperthyroidism and ophthalmopathy. V lost 3 bases and J lost 0; bases outside the gene matches: 20. Germline V gives CDR1 SGHRS, CDR2 YFSETQ. The CDR3 has 20 amino acids. Amplification targeted TCR beta CDR3 regions from RNA transcripts. Using the HTBI primer set, a first-round RT-PCR was run on the TCR CDR3. TCRdb itself ran the multiplex PCR reads through MiXCR, one entry per CDR3 protein. Among 600,000 to 650,000 distinct CDR3 sequences listed, around 15% were seen once. Sequencing was carried out using blood. V usage is TRBV5-1 and J usage is TRBJ2-7; 8 bases agree with TRBD2. This TCR derives from a woman aged 25 to 45 with Graves' hyperthyroidism. CDR3 residues: CASSWITPGLVRGVSYEQYF. The CDR3 DNA follows: TGCGCCAGCAGCTGGATAACTCCGGGACTAGTTAGAGGAGTCTCCTACGAGCAGTACTTC.